This TCR beta chain originates from a study of cytomegalovirus exposure and HLA in healthy donors. Germline CDR1 is MNHNS and CDR2 is SASEGT. The length of the CDR3 is 11 residues. Notes on this clone: Relative to the germline gene, one junction end is altered; a read error may explain this.

With 60 Vbeta and 13 Jbeta primers, the PCR was carried out. Libraries were prepared by immunoSEQ multiplex PCR; TCRdb keeps only in-frame clonotypes and omits some of them. The sample has roughly 190,000 clones, around 79% seen once. The rearrangement links TRBV6-1 to TRBJ1-2; D is ambiguous. The TCR originated in a woman aged 45-60 years in good health and CMV-seronegative. The sample was PBMCs. In DNA, the CDR3 is TGTGCCAGCAGTGAATTCCTAGGCAGCTACTTC. Residues: CASSEFLGSYF.